A selection of T cell receptor beta chains follows, all from one sample in a study of blood T cell repertoires in COVID-19. The protocol was immunoSEQ multiplex PCR, while the TCRdb copy is restricted to in-frame clones and leaves out a portion. The sample includes about 34,000 clones, 85% of them seen just once. Material for sequencing was peripheral blood. All receptors derive from a human donor with acute or convalescent COVID-19. The donor label of this sample is uncertain. CDR3s include the opening cysteine and the closing phenylalanine or tryptophan. A D gene is named only where the DNA matches it firmly. Rows give clone size only sometimes, using once, few, many, or a class for an expanded clone.

TRBD1 | NA | TRBJ1-5 | TRBV7-2 | TGTGCCAGCAGCCCTTTCCGGGACAGTAATCAGCCCCAGCATTTT | CASSPFRDSNQPQHF
NA | NA | TRBJ2-2 | TRBV21-1 | TGTGCCAGCAGCACGGACAGGGAAGTCGGGGAGCTGTTTTTT | CASSTDREVGELFF
NA | NA | TRBJ1-3 | TRBV27 | TGTGCCAGCAGTCTGGAGACCCCGACCGGGCGGGCTGGAAACACCATATATTTT | CASSLETPTGRAGNTIYF
TRBD1 | NA | TRBJ1-2 | TRBV28 | TGTGCCACAGGCTCCGGGACAGGGGCTACGGGCTACACCTTC | CATGSGTGATGYTF
NA | NA | TRBJ2-1 | TRBV29-1 | TGCAGCGTTGAGGAACACGGGGCCTACAATGAGCAGTTCTTC | CSVEEHGAYNEQFF
NA | NA | TRBJ1-1 | TRBV14 | TGTGCCAGCAGCCAATCGACAAACCCCACTGAAGCTTTCTTT | CASSQSTNPTEAFF
NA | NA | TRBJ2-2 | TRBV5-1 | TGCGCCAGCAGCTTGGATACAGGGGAGGACGGGGAGCTGTTTTTT | CASSLDTGEDGELFF
NA | NA | TRBJ2-7 | TRBV10-2 | TGCGCCAGCAGCCTTGAGCAGGGAAGAATTGGCTACGAGCAGTACTTC | CASSLEQGRIGYEQYF
NA | few | TRBJ2-1 | TRBV29-1 | TGCAGCGTCCCTATCTGGGGGGGCCCCTACAATGAGCAGTTCTTC | CSVPIWGGPYNEQFF
TRBD2 | NA | TRBJ2-1 | TRBV11-3 | TGTGCCAGCAGCTTAAAGGCCCGGGCGGGGGGTTCCGAGCAGTTCTTC | CASSLKARAGGSEQFF
TRBD1 | NA | TRBJ2-7 | TRBV11-3 | TGTGCCAGCAGCTCCTGGACAGGGGACGACTACGAGCAGTACTTC | CASSSWTGDDYEQYF
NA | few | TRBJ2-3 | TRBV7-2 | TGTGCCAGCAGCCCTCAGGTCGGTAGCACAGATACGCAGTATTTT | CASSPQVGSTDTQYF
NA | NA | TRBJ1-3 | TRBV15 | TGTGCCACCAGCAGAGAAGACTCCGGAAACACCATATATTTT | CATSREDSGNTIYF
TRBD1 | NA | TRBJ2-5 | TRBV5-6 | TGTGCCAGCAGCAGAACCGGGACAGGGCCGGGAGGGACCCAGTACTTC | CASSRTGTGPGGTQYF
NA | NA | TRBJ1-1 | TRBV15 | TGTGCCACCAGAGGAAGGGGGAACACTGAAGCTTTCTTT | CATRGRGNTEAFF
TRBD1 | NA | TRBJ1-1 | TRBV27 | TGTGCCAGCAGTTTACTGGGCCAGGGACAGGAAGCTTTCTTT | CASSLLGQGQEAFF
NA | NA | TRBJ2-1 | TRBV7-2 | TGTGCCAGCAGCTTGTATCCATCGGGTGAGCAGTTCTTC | CASSLYPSGEQFF
TRBD1 | NA | TRBJ1-1 | TRBV6-5 | TGTGCCAGCACGGGGGGGGACAGGGTGGACACTGAAGCTTTCTTT | CASTGGDRVDTEAFF
NA | NA | TRBJ2-2 | TRBV30 | TGTGCCTGGAGAGCGAGCCAACGACCGAACACCGGGGAGCTGTTTTTT | CAWRASQRPNTGELFF
TRBD1 | NA | TRBJ1-2 | TRBV6-6 | TGTGCCAGCAGTTACTCGACAGGGGTCCCCCCCGCCACCTTC | CASSYSTGVPPATF
TRBD2 | NA | TRBJ2-7 | TRBV4-1 | TGCGCCAGCAGCCAGGGGACTAGCGGGACCCTCTCCTACGAGCAGTACTTC | CASSQGTSGTLSYEQYF
NA | NA | TRBJ2-2 | TRBV19 | TGTGCCAGTAGTCTTACCATATACGGCACCGGGGAGCTGTTTTTT | CASSLTIYGTGELFF
NA | NA | TRBJ2-5 | TRBV11-3 | TGTGCCAGCAGCTTGATTGTCGGCGGGGTAGAGACCCAGTACTTC | CASSLIVGGVETQYF
TRBD1 | NA | TRBJ2-6 | TRBV14 | TGTGCCAGCAGCCAAGAAGATAGGGGGCCTGGGGCCAACGTCCTGACTTTC | CASSQEDRGPGANVLTF
NA | once | TRBJ1-1 | TRBV5-8 | TGTGCCAGCAGCTTGGACCCGGGGGGGGTGGTTTACCCGGCTTTCTTT | CASSLDPGGVVYPAFF
TRBD1 | once | TRBJ1-4 | TRBV10-3 | TGTGCCATCAGTGAGTCGACAGGGGCTAATGAAAAACTGTTTTTT | CAISESTGANEKLFF
TRBD2 | NA | TRBJ2-1 | TRBV7-9 | TGTGCCAGCAGCCTGGGACTAGCGGGTGGTGAGATATACAATGAGCAGTTCTTC | CASSLGLAGGEIYNEQFF
TRBD2 | NA | TRBJ2-1 | TRBV9 | TGTGCCAGCAGCGTCAGCGGGGGGGGGACGAATGAGCAGTTCTTC | CASSVSGGGTNEQFF
NA | NA | TRBJ2-7 | TRBV9 | TGTGCCAGCAGCTCACAGGGTTTGGGCGAGCAGTACTTC | CASSSQGLGEQYF
NA | NA | TRBJ1-1 | TRBV29-1 | TGCAGCGCCGTTAGGGGGGGAGCTTTCTTT | CSAVRGGAFF
TRBD1 | NA | TRBJ2-7 | TRBV4-2 | TGTGCCAGCAGCCAAGAGCCGACAGGGTATGAGCAGTACTTC | CASSQEPTGYEQYF
NA | NA | TRBJ2-2 | TRBV7-9 | TGTGCCAGCATCACTTTTTCGGACACCGGGGAGCTGTTTTTT | CASITFSDTGELFF
NA | NA | TRBJ2-1 | TRBV5-1 | TGCGCCAGCAGCTTTGAAGCTACTTTCGATGAGCAGTTCTTC | CASSFEATFDEQFF
NA | NA | TRBJ1-1 | TRBV19 | TGTGCCAGTAGTAGGGGGGGTACTGAAGCTTTCTTT | CASSRGGTEAFF
NA | NA | TRBJ2-7 | TRBV25-1 | TGTGCCAGCAGTGAGGGCAGAGCCTACGAGCAGTACTTC | CASSEGRAYEQYF
NA | once | TRBJ1-4 | TRBV18 | TGTGCCAGCTCACCTCAGCCAGGCGAAAAACTGTTTTTT | CASSPQPGEKLFF
TRBD1 | NA | TRBJ1-5 | TRBV2 | TGTGCCAGCAGTTGGACAGGAGGGGGTAATCAGCCCCAGCATTTT | CASSWTGGGNQPQHF
NA | NA | TRBJ2-1 | TRBV7-9 | TGTGCCAGCAGCTTTCGAGCAACCTCGAATCGGGGAAATGAGCAGTTCTTC | CASSFRATSNRGNEQFF
TRBD2 | NA | TRBJ2-7 | TRBV10-3 | TGTGCCATCAGTCCGGGACTAGCGGTTACCTACGAGCAGTACTTC | CAISPGLAVTYEQYF